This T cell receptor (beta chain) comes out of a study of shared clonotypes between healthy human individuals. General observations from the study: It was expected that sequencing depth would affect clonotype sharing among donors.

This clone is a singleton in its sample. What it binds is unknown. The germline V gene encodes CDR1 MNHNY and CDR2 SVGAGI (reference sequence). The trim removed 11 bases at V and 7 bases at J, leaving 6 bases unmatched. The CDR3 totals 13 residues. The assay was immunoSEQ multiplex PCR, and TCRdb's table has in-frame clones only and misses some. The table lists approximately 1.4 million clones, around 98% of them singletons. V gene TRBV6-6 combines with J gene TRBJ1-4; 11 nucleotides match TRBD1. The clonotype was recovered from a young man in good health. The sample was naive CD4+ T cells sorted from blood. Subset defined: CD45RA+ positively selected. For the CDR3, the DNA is TGTGCCGTCCGGGACAGGGGGATTGAAAAACTGTTTTTT. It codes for CAVRDRGIEKLFF.